These 30 T cell receptor beta chains share one sample of origin, sequenced in a study of blood T cell repertoires in COVID-19. Produced via immunoSEQ multiplex PCR; TCRdb's table is partial and in-frame only. Among around 320,000 clones listed, 90% to 95% were seen once. The specimen sequenced was PBMCs or T cells enriched from blood (not recorded which). The source is a young woman who had been exposed to COVID-19.

CDR3: CASSYRSVNTEAFF. The CDR3 DNA follows: TGCGCCAGCAGCTACCGATCGGTGAACACTGAAGCTTTCTTT. The V call is TRBV5-1, the J call TRBJ1-1; D is unclear. The germline V and J ends were trimmed by 3 bases and 0 bases, with 9 bases remaining between them. The germline V gene has CDR1 SGHRS and CDR2 YFSETQ. The CDR3 contains 14 residues.

V usage is TRBV19 and J usage is TRBJ2-2, with no clear D. Germline V gene data show CDR1 as LNHDA and CDR2 as SQIVND (reference sequence). Deletions cut 2 bases from V and 4 bases from J, with 8 bases between. CDR3 length equals 14 residues. The CDR3 DNA reads as TGTGCCAGTAGTATATCGTTGAGCACCGGGGAGCTGTTTTTT. Protein product: CASSISLSTGELFF. Full variable domain (remainder filled in from reference TRBV19 and TRBJ2-2): DGGITQSPKYLFRKEGQNVTLSCEQNLNHDAMYWYRQDPGQGLRLIYYSQIVNDFQKGDIAEGYSVSREKKESFPLTVTSAQKNPTAFYLCASSISLSTGELFFGEGSRLTVL.

This clone occurred once. Here the CDR3 reads CASKNRGGAGDEQFF. Here the CDR3 DNA reads TGTGCCAGCAAAAATCGAGGCGGGGCGGGGGATGAGCAGTTCTTC. V usage is TRBV19 and J usage is TRBJ2-1, with 7 bases lining up with TRBD2. This CDR3 comprises 15 residues. Trimming took 9 bases from V and 8 from J; bases not matched to a gene: 16. Germline CDR1 and CDR2: LNHDA and SQIVND (reference sequence).

The chain combines TRBV6-1 with TRBJ1-2; TRBD1 agrees at 8 bases. Germline loops: CDR1 MNHNS, CDR2 SASEGT. Trimming took 2 bases from V and 5 from J; bases not matched to a gene: 10. CDR3 length: 16 amino acids. The CDR3 loop reads CASSERTGSRWYGYTF. CDR3 DNA sequence: TGTGCCAGCAGTGAACGGACAGGGTCGAGGTGGTATGGCTACACCTTC.

The V and J genes are TRBV2 and TRBJ1-6, with 7 bases fitting TRBD1. The V gene end was trimmed by 5 bases and the J gene end by 3 bases; junction bases not matched to a gene: 4. This CDR3 region has 15 residues. Germline V gene lookup returns CDR1 SNHLY and CDR2 FYNNEI. Written as DNA, the CDR3 is TGTGCCAGCAGTAGAGGGACAGTCTATAATTCACCCCTCCACTTT. Translating it yields CASSRGTVYNSPLHF.

V usage is TRBV4-1 and J usage is TRBJ2-7; 11 nucleotides agree with TRBD1. Germline CDR1 reads MGHRA; CDR2 reads YSYEKL. This CDR3 has 15 residues. V shed 4 bases and J 3 bases; nucleotides not matched to a gene: 5. CDR3 amino acids: CASSLTGQGDYEQYF. The CDR3 nucleotides are TGCGCCAGCAGCCTTACGGGACAGGGGGACTACGAGCAGTACTTC.

This clone appeared a few times. The rearrangement links TRBV5-4 to TRBJ1-6, with 7 bases that match TRBD1. CDR3 length equals 14 residues. Per the germline V gene, CDR1 is SGHNT and CDR2 is YYREEE (reference sequence). Trimming removed 4 bases from V and 6 bases from J; junction bases left unmatched: 4. The CDR3: CASSLRDSNSPLHF. CDR3 DNA sequence: TGTGCCAGCAGCCTACGGGACAGTAATTCACCCCTCCACTTT.

The CDR3 reads CASSPLWGQQKNIQYF. For the CDR3, the DNA is TGTGCCAGCTCACCTCTATGGGGACAGCAAAAAAACATTCAGTACTTC. This sequence joins TRBV18 and TRBJ2-4, with 7 bases lining up with TRBD1. The CDR3 is 16 amino acids. CDR1 and CDR2 (germline): KGHSH, LQKENI. J lost 4 bases, V lost 3 bases, and 9 bases had no gene match.

The rearrangement links TRBV6-5 to TRBJ1-2; D gene unclear. Per the germline V gene, CDR1 is MNHEY and CDR2 is SVGAGI. The V and J ends lost 4 bases and 4 bases respectively, with 4 bases between them. The CDR3 consists of 11 residues. CDR3 loop: CASSSGYGYTF. CDR3 in DNA: TGTGCCAGCAGTTCAGGCTATGGCTACACCTTC.

This chain joins TRBV2 and TRBJ1-4; D gene unclear. V was shortened by 6 bases and J by 0 bases, with 14 bases between the two germline ends. CDR3 size: 16 residues. CDR1 is SNHLY and CDR2 is FYNNEI in the germline V gene. DNA for the CDR3: TGTGCCAGCAGGGACCTCGGGGAGGCAACTAATGAAAAACTGTTTTTT. Translated, it gives CASRDLGEATNEKLFF.

The chain links TRBV21-1 to TRBJ1-5. TRBV21-1 is a recognized pseudogene. The CDR3 extends over 15 amino acids. The CDR3, as DNA: TGTGCCAGCAGCCTAAGGGGGGGAAAAAATCAGCCCCAGCATTTT. This codes for CASSLRGGKNQPQHF.

This clone was counted a single time. This sequence joins TRBV7-7 and TRBJ2-5, with 9 bases fitting TRBD1. V lost 2 bases, J lost 5 bases, and 3 bases stayed unmatched. Germline assignment: CDR1 SSHAT and CDR2 FNYEAQ (reference sequence). The CDR3 totals 14 residues. CDR3 sequence (DNA): TGTGCCAGCAGCTTACCAGGACAGGGGGAGACCCAGTACTTC. It encodes CASSLPGQGETQYF.

This clone appeared a single time. The rearrangement joins TRBV4-2 to TRBJ1-2; tentative D call: TRBD1 (6 bases). Germline-derived CDR1 and CDR2 are LGHNA and YNFKEQ. Trimming pared 5 bases from V and 3 bases from J, leaving 25 bases between. The CDR3 contains 18 residues. Here the CDR3 DNA reads TGTGCCAGCAGCACGTTAGGTGGCACAGGGCGCCGTGACTATGGCTACACCTTC. Amino acid sequence: CASSTLGGTGRRDYGYTF.

V and J are TRBV7-7 and TRBJ2-3; D ambiguous. Looked up from germline, CDR1 is SSHAT and CDR2 is FNYEAQ (reference sequence). The V end lost 3 bases, the J end lost 0 bases, and 13 bases lay between the germline ends. The CDR3 spans 16 residues. CDR3 in DNA: TGTGCCAGCAGCTTTGGGCCCGCCACCAGCACAGATACGCAGTATTTT. It translates to CASSFGPATSTDTQYF. Using reference TRBV7-7 and TRBJ2-3 for the parts outside the CDR3, the full variable domain is GAGVSQSPRYKVTKRGQDVTLRCDPISSHATLYWYQQALGQGPEFLTYFNYEAQPDKSGLPSDRFSAERPEGSISTLTIQRTEQRDSAMYRCASSFGPATSTDTQYFGPGTRLTVL.

V gene TRBV7-2 combines with J gene TRBJ1-6; no firm D call. The CDR3 consists of 13 residues. Germline-derived CDR1 and CDR2 are SGHTA and FQGNSA. The germline V and J ends were trimmed by 4 bases and 4 bases, with 5 bases remaining between them. CDR3 amino acids: CASSYGYNSPLHF. CDR3 DNA: TGTGCCAGCAGCTACGGGTATAATTCACCCCTCCACTTT. The full variable domain, rest sourced from reference TRBV7-2 and TRBJ1-6, is GAGVSQSPSNKVTEKGKDVELRCDPISGHTALYWYRQSLGQGLEFLIYFQGNSAPDKSGLPSDRFSAERTGGSVSTLTIQRTQQEDSAVYLCASSYGYNSPLHFGNGTRLTVT.

The chain recombines TRBV19 with TRBJ2-3; the D gene is possibly TRBD1 (6 bases). Trimming pared 6 bases from V and 3 bases from J, leaving 19 bases between. Germline-derived CDR1 and CDR2 are LNHDA and SQIVND (reference sequence). The CDR3 consists of 16 residues. This chain's CDR3 is CASRLSILGATDTQYF. The CDR3 DNA follows: TGTGCCAGTAGGCTTTCCATTTTGGGGGCTACAGATACGCAGTATTTT.

This rearrangement joins TRBV18 to TRBJ1-1; 9 positions match TRBD1. CDR1 is KGHSH, CDR2 LQKENI, per germline. J was trimmed by 6 bases and V by 3 bases; bases with no gene match: 8. The CDR3 has 15 amino acids. The chain's CDR3 is CASSPRQGDKAEAFF. CDR3 DNA sequence: TGTGCCAGCTCACCCAGACAGGGGGATAAGGCTGAAGCTTTCTTT.

The chain employs TRBV3-1 (or the pseudogene TRBV3-2) and TRBJ1-1; D remains unclear. The germline V and J ends were trimmed by 1 base and 1 base, with 4 bases remaining between them. This CDR3 is built from 13 residues. The germline V gene has CDR1 LGHDT and CDR2 YNNKEL (reference sequence). In DNA form, the CDR3 reads TGTGCCAGCAGCCAAGTGAGGAACACTGAAGCTTTCTTT. The encoded protein is CASSQVRNTEAFF.

The chain couples TRBV28 to TRBJ1-5; D uncertain. CDR1 and CDR2 (germline): MDHEN, SYDVKM. V was cut by 4 bases and J by 2 bases, with 18 bases left in between. The CDR3 spans 17 residues. DNA of the CDR3: TGTGCCAGCAGTTCTATACGGCTCGGGGTCGGCAATCAGCCCCAGCATTTT. It encodes CASSSIRLGVGNQPQHF.

The sample holds one count of this clone. This chain joins TRBV30 and TRBJ2-1; perhaps TRBD2 as D (6 bases). Trimming removed 0 bases from V and 7 bases from J, with 10 bases in between. Germline CDR1 is GTSNPN and CDR2 is SVGIG (reference sequence). The CDR3 totals 13 residues. The CDR3 loop is CAWSVLEGNEQFF. CDR3 DNA sequence: TGTGCCTGGAGTGTACTGGAGGGAAATGAGCAGTTCTTC.

The rearrangement uses TRBV7-2 and TRBJ2-7, with 8 bases lining up with TRBD2. CDR3 length: 15 residues. Germline trimming cut 5 bases from V and 4 bases from J; bases unmatched to any gene: 10. Germline CDR1 reads SGHTA; CDR2 reads FQGNSA. CDR3 DNA: TGTGCCAGCAGCCGTCTGCGGGGGGAGGGATACGAGCAGTACTTC. Translated, it gives CASSRLRGEGYEQYF. Complete variable domain (other parts from reference TRBV7-2 and TRBJ2-7): GAGVSQSPSNKVTEKGKDVELRCDPISGHTALYWYRQSLGQGLEFLIYFQGNSAPDKSGLPSDRFSAERTGGSVSTLTIQRTQQEDSAVYLCASSRLRGEGYEQYFGPGTRLTVT.

This chain links TRBV19 with TRBJ1-2; 9 positions match TRBD1. The CDR3 totals 14 residues. CDR1 is LNHDA, CDR2 SQIVND, per germline (reference sequence). V shed 3 bases, J shed 6 bases, and the junction held 5 bases outside the gene matches. CDR3 region: CASSIWGQGNGYTF. CDR3 nucleotide sequence: TGTGCCAGTAGTATCTGGGGACAGGGAAATGGCTACACCTTC.

The chain has TRBV29-1 and TRBJ1-2, with TRBD1 matching 8 bases. The germline V gene has CDR1 SQVTM and CDR2 ANQGSEA. The CDR3 is 13 residues long. With V trimmed by 3 bases and J by 6 bases, 6 bases remained unmatched. In DNA form, the CDR3 reads TGCAGCGTTGACCCTGGACAGGGAGATGGCTACACCTTC. Translation gives CSVDPGQGDGYTF.

The rearrangement uses TRBV18 and TRBJ2-5; 7 bases match TRBD2. CDR1 and CDR2 from the germline V gene are KGHSH and LQKENI. Trimming at V came to 6 bases and at J to 5 bases, leaving 6 bases not matched to a gene. This CDR3 spans 13 amino acids. The CDR3 nucleotides are TGTGCCAGCTCGCAAACTAGCGAGGAGACCCAGTACTTC. Translation: CASSQTSEETQYF.

The chain has TRBV29-1 and TRBJ2-5, with 7 nucleotides matching TRBD2. The CDR3 spans 14 residues. Losses at the gene ends were 1 base for V and 5 bases for J; bases not matched to a gene: 7. Per germline, CDR1 SQVTM and CDR2 ANQGSEA. The CDR3 nucleotides read TGCAGCGTTGAAGGACGGGGTAGCGGGGAGACCCAGTACTTC. Encoded protein: CSVEGRGSGETQYF.

This chain joins TRBV7-2 and TRBJ2-7; 8 bases match TRBD1. CDR1 is SGHTA, CDR2 FQGNSA, per germline. V gave up 5 bases and J gave up 5 bases; unmatched junction bases: 5. This CDR3 spans 13 amino acids. The CDR3 bases are TGTGCCAGCAGCCAACAGGGGGGCAACGAGCAGTACTTC. Protein product: CASSQQGGNEQYF.

J is TRBJ2-5 and V is TRBV27; TRBD2 matches at 9 bases. The CDR3 is made up of 16 amino acids. The trim removed 5 bases at V and 3 bases at J, leaving 10 bases unmatched. Germline CDR1 MNHEY, CDR2 SMNVEV (reference sequence). This CDR3 is CASSPLRASGKETQYF. DNA of the CDR3: TGTGCCAGCAGTCCCCTCAGGGCTAGCGGGAAAGAGACCCAGTACTTC.

This chain links TRBV6-4 with TRBJ1-4; D is possibly TRBD1 (6 bases). Germline V gene sequence: CDR1 MRHNA, CDR2 SNTAGT. V was pared by 7 bases and J by 2 bases, with 14 bases between. The length of the CDR3 is 15 residues. The CDR3 spells CASILGTGTNEKLFF. The DNA of the CDR3 is TGTGCCAGCATATTAGGAACAGGGACTAATGAAAAACTGTTTTTT.

V is TRBV20-1 and J is TRBJ2-3, with 13 bases that match TRBD2. The CDR3 is 15 residues long. Germline values: CDR1 DFQATT, CDR2 SNEGSKA (reference sequence). The V gene end was trimmed by 3 bases and the J gene end by 3 bases; junction bases not matched to a gene: 3. The chain's CDR3 is CSASQTSGGTDTQYF. DNA for the CDR3: TGCAGTGCTAGTCAGACTAGCGGGGGGACAGATACGCAGTATTTT.

The chain couples TRBV7-9 to TRBJ1-3; the D is unclear. The V gene lost 5 bases and the J gene lost 4 bases, with 12 bases spanning the gap. The CDR3 runs 14 residues. From germline, CDR1 is SEHNR and CDR2 FQNEAQ (reference sequence). The CDR3, as DNA: TGTGCCAGCAGCGTAGGTGGCCCCGGAAACACCATATATTTT. This encodes CASSVGGPGNTIYF.